These 10 T cell receptor beta chains came from one sample sequenced in a study of T cell responses to AZD1222 COVID-19 vaccine. Using immunoSEQ multiplex PCR, the repertoire was profiled, and TCRdb retains in-frame clones only, with some absent. The sample includes some 130,000 clones, approximately 90% of them seen just once. Sequenced here: peripheral blood, sampled on day 0 of AZD1222 vaccination. The receptor source for this set is an adult in good health.

This CDR3 reads CAWSQIRTEAFF. In nucleotides, the CDR3 is TGTGCCTGGAGTCAAATACGGACTGAAGCTTTCTTT. V usage is TRBV30 and J usage is TRBJ1-1; D gene ambiguous. Trimming left V 2 bases short and J 5 bases short, with 9 bases between. Germline V lookup: CDR1 GTSNPN, CDR2 SVGIG (reference sequence). This CDR3 contains 12 residues.

This clone has just a few counts. The chain employs TRBV29-1 and TRBJ1-1; 7 bases agree with TRBD1. CDR1 and CDR2 (germline): SQVTM, ANQGSEA. This CDR3 contains 15 residues. The CDR3 region is CSVRGPDSMNTEAFF. Written as DNA, the CDR3 is TGCAGTGTTAGGGGGCCAGATTCCATGAACACTGAAGCTTTCTTT.

The table lists this clone with a count of one. This rearrangement joins TRBV6-5 to TRBJ1-1, with 8 bases aligning to TRBD1. V dropped 2 bases and J dropped 6; count of bases not matched to a gene: 5. The length of the CDR3 is 14 residues. Germline lookup yields CDR1 MNHEY and CDR2 SVGAGI. CDR3 sequence (DNA): TGTGCCAGCAGTTACACCCAGGGGGCTTCTGAAGCTTTCTTT. It translates to CASSYTQGASEAFF.

The chain combines TRBV19 with TRBJ2-5; the match to TRBD1 covers 9 bases. The CDR3 contains 15 residues. V lost 5 bases to trimming and J lost 4 bases; unmatched junction nucleotides: 8. In germline, CDR1 is LNHDA, CDR2 SQIVND (reference sequence). The CDR3 reads CASSVQGAGGETQYF. As DNA, the CDR3 is TGTGCCAGTAGTGTACAGGGGGCAGGGGGAGAGACCCAGTACTTC.

The chain uses TRBV30 and TRBJ1-2; 7 bases line up with TRBD1. V dropped 7 bases and J dropped 2; count of bases not matched to a gene: 7. CDR3 length equals 13 residues. The germline V gene encodes CDR1 GTSNPN and CDR2 SVGIG (reference sequence). This CDR3 is CASPRQGNYGYTF. CDR3 DNA: TGTGCCTCCCCGAGACAGGGAAACTATGGCTACACCTTC.

The chain links TRBV19 to TRBJ2-1; D gene unclear. CDR1 and CDR2 (germline): LNHDA, SQIVND (reference sequence). The CDR3 spans 13 residues. V was trimmed by 2 bases and J by 3 bases, leaving 5 bases between them. CDR3 sequence reads: CASSIMNYNEQFF. CDR3 sequence (DNA): TGTGCCAGTAGTATAATGAACTACAATGAGCAGTTCTTC. The complete variable domain, with remaining parts taken from reference TRBV19 and TRBJ2-1, reads DGGITQSPKYLFRKEGQNVTLSCEQNLNHDAMYWYRQDPGQGLRLIYYSQIVNDFQKGDIAEGYSVSREKKESFPLTVTSAQKNPTAFYLCASSIMNYNEQFFGPGTRLTVL.

The chain employs TRBV30 and TRBJ2-7, with D perhaps TRBD2 (6 bases). V lost 5 bases, J lost 2 bases, and 19 bases lay in between. The CDR3 contains 15 residues. The V gene's germline CDR1 is GTSNPN and CDR2 SVGIG (reference sequence). CDR3 protein: CAWSRGGQLPYEQYF. The CDR3 coding sequence is TGTGCCTGGTCCCGCGGAGGGCAGCTGCCCTACGAGCAGTACTTC.

This clone has more than one count but fewer than ten. At one end, the junction sequence differs from germline, possibly due to a read error. The chain links TRBV27 to TRBJ1-6; D perhaps matches TRBD1 (5 bases). Germline-derived CDR1 and CDR2 are MNHEY and SMNVEV (reference sequence). The CDR3 is 15 residues long. The DNA of the CDR3 is TGTGCCAGCCGTTTGGGGGTCTCCTATAATTCACCCCTCCACTTT. This gives the protein CASRLGVSYNSPLHF.

This chain links TRBV4-3 with TRBJ2-1, with TRBD2 identical over 10 bases. The CDR3 length is 16 residues. The V and J ends lost 3 bases and 4 bases, in that order; junction bases with no gene match: 6. Germline lookup yields CDR1 LGHNA and CDR2 YSLEER. The CDR3, as DNA: TGCGCCAGCAGCCAGAGGGGACTAGCGTCTTACAATGAGCAGTTCTTC. This encodes CASSQRGLASYNEQFF.

This clone was seen once. The CDR3 region has the DNA TGTGCCAGTAGTATACCGCTGGACAGGGCCGGAAACACCATATATTTT. Its translation: CASSIPLDRAGNTIYF. The chain carries TRBV19 and TRBJ1-3; TRBD1 matches 8 bases. V lost 2 bases and J lost 4; bases outside the gene matches: 7. Looked up from germline, CDR1 is LNHDA and CDR2 is SQIVND (reference sequence). The length of the CDR3 is 16 residues.